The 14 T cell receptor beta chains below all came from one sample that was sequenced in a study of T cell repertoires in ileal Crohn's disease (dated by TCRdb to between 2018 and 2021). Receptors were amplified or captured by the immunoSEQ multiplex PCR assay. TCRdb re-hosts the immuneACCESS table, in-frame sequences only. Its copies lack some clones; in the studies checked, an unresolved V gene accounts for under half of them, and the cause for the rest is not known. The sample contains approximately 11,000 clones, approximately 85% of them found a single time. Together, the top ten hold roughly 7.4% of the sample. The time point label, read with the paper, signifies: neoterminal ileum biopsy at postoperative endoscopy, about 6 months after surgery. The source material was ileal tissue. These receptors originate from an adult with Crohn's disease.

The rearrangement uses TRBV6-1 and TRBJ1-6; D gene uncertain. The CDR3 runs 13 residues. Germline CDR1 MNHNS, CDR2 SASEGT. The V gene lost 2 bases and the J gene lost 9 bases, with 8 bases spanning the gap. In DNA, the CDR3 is TGTGCCAGCAGTGAACGGGGATTTTCACCCCTCCACTTT. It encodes CASSERGFSPLHF.

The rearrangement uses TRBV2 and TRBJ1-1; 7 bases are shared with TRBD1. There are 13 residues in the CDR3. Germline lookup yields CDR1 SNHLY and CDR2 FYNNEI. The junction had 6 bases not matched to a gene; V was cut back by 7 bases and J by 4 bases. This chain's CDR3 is CASILSGGTEAFF. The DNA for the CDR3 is TGTGCCAGCATCCTATCAGGGGGCACTGAAGCTTTCTTT.

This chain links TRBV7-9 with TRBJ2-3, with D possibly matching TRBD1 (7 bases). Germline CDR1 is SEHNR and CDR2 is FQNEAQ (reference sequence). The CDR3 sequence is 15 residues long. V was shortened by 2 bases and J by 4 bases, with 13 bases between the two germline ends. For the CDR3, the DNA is TGTGCCAGCAGCTTACGTGGAGGGGGCCCAGATACGCAGTATTTT. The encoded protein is CASSLRGGGPDTQYF.

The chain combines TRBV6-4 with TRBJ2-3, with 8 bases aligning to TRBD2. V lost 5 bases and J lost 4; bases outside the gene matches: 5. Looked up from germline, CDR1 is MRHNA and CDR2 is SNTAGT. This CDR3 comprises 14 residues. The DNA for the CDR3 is TGTGCCAGCAGTCCGCGGGGGGAGGCAGATACGCAGTATTTT. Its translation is CASSPRGEADTQYF.

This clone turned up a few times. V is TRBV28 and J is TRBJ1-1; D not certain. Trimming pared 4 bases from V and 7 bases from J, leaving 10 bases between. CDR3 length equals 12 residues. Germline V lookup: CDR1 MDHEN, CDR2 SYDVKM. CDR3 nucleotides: TGTGCCAGCAGTTCCCCCCAAAATGAAGCTTTCTTT. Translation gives CASSSPQNEAFF.

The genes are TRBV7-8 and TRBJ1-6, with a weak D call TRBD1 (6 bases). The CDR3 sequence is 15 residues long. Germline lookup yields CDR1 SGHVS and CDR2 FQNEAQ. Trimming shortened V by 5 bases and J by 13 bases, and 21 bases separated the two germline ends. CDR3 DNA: TGTGCCAGCAGCCCACTACAGGGTACATTGGACCCCCTCCACTTT. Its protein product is CASSPLQGTLDPLHF.

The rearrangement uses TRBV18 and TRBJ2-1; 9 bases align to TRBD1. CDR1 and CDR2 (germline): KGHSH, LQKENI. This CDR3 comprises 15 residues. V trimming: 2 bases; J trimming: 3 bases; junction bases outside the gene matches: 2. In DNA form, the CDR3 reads TGTGCCAGCTCACCAAGGACAGGGGACTACAATGAGCAGTTCTTC. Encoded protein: CASSPRTGDYNEQFF.

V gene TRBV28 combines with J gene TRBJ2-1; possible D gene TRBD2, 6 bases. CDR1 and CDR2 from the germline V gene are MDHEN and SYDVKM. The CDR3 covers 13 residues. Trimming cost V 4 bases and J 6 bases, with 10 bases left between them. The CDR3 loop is CASSSGLSNEQFF. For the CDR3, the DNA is TGTGCCAGCAGTTCGGGACTGAGCAATGAGCAGTTCTTC. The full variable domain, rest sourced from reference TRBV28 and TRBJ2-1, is DVKVTQSSRYLVKRTGEKVFLECVQDMDHENMFWYRQDPGLGLRLIYFSYDVKMKEKGDIPEGYSVSREKKERFSLILESASTNQTSMYLCASSSGLSNEQFFGPGTRLTVL.

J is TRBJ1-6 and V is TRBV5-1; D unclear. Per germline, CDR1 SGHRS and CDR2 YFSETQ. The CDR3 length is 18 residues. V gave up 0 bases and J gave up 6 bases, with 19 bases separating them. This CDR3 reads CASSLEFSGRGLNSPLHF. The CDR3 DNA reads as TGCGCCAGCAGCTTGGAGTTCTCAGGCCGCGGGCTTAATTCACCCCTCCACTTT.

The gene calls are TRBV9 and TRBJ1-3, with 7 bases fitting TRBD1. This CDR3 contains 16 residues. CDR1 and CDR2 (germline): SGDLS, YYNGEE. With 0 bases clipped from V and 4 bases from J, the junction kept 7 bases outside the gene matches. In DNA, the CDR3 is TGTGCCAGCAGCGTAGCCCATGAGGGGGCCGGAAACACCATATATTTT. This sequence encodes CASSVAHEGAGNTIYF.

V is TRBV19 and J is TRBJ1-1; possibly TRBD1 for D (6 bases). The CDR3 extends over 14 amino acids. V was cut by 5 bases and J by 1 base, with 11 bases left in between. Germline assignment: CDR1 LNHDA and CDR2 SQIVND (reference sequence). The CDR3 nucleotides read TGTGCCAGTAGTCCCGGACAGCCGAACACTGAAGCTTTCTTT. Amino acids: CASSPGQPNTEAFF.

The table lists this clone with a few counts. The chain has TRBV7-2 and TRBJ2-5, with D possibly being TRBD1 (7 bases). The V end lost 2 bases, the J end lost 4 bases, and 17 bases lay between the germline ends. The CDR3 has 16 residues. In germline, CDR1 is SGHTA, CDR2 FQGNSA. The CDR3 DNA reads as TGTGCCAGCAGCTTAAGACAGGGCCGGCGGGGAGAGACCCAGTACTTC. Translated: CASSLRQGRRGETQYF. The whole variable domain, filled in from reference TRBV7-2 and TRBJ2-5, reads GAGVSQSPSNKVTEKGKDVELRCDPISGHTALYWYRQSLGQGLEFLIYFQGNSAPDKSGLPSDRFSAERTGGSVSTLTIQRTQQEDSAVYLCASSLRQGRRGETQYFGPGTRLLVL.

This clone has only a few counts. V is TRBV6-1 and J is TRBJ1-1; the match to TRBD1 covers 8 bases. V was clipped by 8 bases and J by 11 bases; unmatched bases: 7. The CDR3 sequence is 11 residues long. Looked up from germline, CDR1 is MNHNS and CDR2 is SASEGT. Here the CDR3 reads CASPTGVEAFF. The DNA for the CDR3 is TGTGCCAGCCCGACAGGGGTGGAGGCTTTCTTT.

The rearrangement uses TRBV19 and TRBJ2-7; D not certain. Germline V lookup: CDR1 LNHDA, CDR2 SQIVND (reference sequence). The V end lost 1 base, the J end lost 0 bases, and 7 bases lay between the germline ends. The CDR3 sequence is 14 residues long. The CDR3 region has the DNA TGTGCCAGTAGTATAGGGGCCAACTCCTACGAGCAGTACTTC. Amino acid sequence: CASSIGANSYEQYF.